Sequencing of this T cell receptor (beta chain) was carried out in a study of control samples from healthy donors and cancer patients. Clones were sequenced by immunoSEQ multiplex PCR, and TCRdb holds only the in-frame ones, with some missing. The data contain roughly 63,000 clones, roughly 90% of them singletons. Sequenced sample: PBMCs. The sequence derives from a man aged 40-49 years with colorectal cancer.

The CDR3 is CASSNPGRDGLGGTEAFF. The CDR3 DNA reads TGTGCCAGCAGCAATCCGGGCAGGGATGGGTTAGGCGGCACTGAAGCTTTCTTT. The V gene is TRBV21-1, the J gene TRBJ1-1; the tabulated D call, TRBD1, remains unverified against the DNA. TRBV21-1 is a known pseudogene. The CDR3 is 18 residues long.